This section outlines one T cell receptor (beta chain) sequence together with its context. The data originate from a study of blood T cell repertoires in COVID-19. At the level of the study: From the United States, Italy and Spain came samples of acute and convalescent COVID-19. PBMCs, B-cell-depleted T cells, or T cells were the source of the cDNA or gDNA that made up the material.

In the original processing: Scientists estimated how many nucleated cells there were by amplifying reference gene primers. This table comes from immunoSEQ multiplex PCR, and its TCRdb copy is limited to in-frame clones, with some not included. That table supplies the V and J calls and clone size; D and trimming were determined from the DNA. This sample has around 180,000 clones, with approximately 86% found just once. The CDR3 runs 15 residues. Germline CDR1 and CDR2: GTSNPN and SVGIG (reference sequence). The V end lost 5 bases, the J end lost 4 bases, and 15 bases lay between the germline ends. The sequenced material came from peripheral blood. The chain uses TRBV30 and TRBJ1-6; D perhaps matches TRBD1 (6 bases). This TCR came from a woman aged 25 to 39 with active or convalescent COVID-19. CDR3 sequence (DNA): TGTGCCTGGCAGAAGGGACAAAGATATAATTCACCCCTCCACTTT. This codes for CAWQKGQRYNSPLHF.